The T cell receptor beta chain described here comes from a study of somatic mutations in cytotoxic T cells in rheumatoid arthritis. As for the study in general: Immediately following diagnosis and ahead of any treatment, patient blood (approximately 30 ml EDTA) was drawn. Study-level findings and limits: The study found no significant difference in CD8+ T-cell clonality between rheumatoid arthritis patients and age-matched healthy controls. With some 62 patients examined, under ten had a largest CD8+ clone exceeding 20% of CD8+ cells.

This table comes from immunoSEQ multiplex PCR, and its TCRdb copy is limited to in-frame clones, with some not included. The sample includes about 29,000 clones, around 90% of them seen just once. Note on this clone: Its target is unknown.

Germline V gene data show CDR1 as SGDLS and CDR2 as YYNGEE. CDR3 length: 15 amino acids. Trimming pared 4 bases from V and 4 bases from J, leaving 15 bases between. This chain joins TRBV9 and TRBJ2-1; unclear D gene. The clonotype was recovered from an adult with rheumatoid arthritis. Material for sequencing was CD8+ T cells sorted from blood. The CDR3 nucleotides read TGTGCCAGCAGCACAACCGGGCTGGTGTACAATGAGCAGTTCTTC. Protein product: CASSTTGLVYNEQFF. Full variable domain (rest looked up from reference TRBV9 and TRBJ2-1): DSGVTQTPKHLITATGQRVTLRCSPRSGDLSVYWYQQSLDQGLQFLIQYYNGEERAKGNILERFSAQQFPDLHSELNLSSLELGDSALYFCASSTTGLVYNEQFFGPGTRLTVL.